The 21 T cell receptor beta chains presented below share a single source sample, sequenced in a study of control samples from healthy donors and cancer patients. Assay: immunoSEQ multiplex PCR; the TCRdb copy retains only in-frame clones and omits some. The table shows approximately 90,000 clones, with over 90% occurring only once. The sample consisted of blood. The receptors stem from a woman under 40 in good health.

The rearrangement uses TRBV3-1 (or the pseudogene TRBV3-2) and TRBJ1-6; D remains ambiguous. The ends were cut back, 4 bases at V and 11 bases at J, with 15 bases in the middle. Per germline, CDR1 LGHDT and CDR2 YNNKEL (reference sequence). The CDR3 length is 14 residues. CDR3 amino acids: CASSPDPTYPPLHF. The CDR3 DNA reads TGTGCCAGCAGCCCGGACCCGACGTATCCACCCCTCCACTTT.

This sequence joins TRBV19 and TRBJ2-7, with D possibly being TRBD1 (5 bases). Trimming pared 3 bases from V and 2 bases from J, leaving 17 bases between. CDR3 length equals 16 residues. Looked up from germline, CDR1 is LNHDA and CDR2 is SQIVND (reference sequence). The CDR3: CASSIRVRQKPYEQYF. The DNA of the CDR3 is TGTGCCAGTAGTATTCGAGTGCGACAGAAACCCTACGAGCAGTACTTC.

The J gene is TRBJ1-5, the V gene TRBV3-1 (or the pseudogene TRBV3-2); D might be TRBD1 (6 bases). Trimming shortened V by 1 base and J by 2 bases, and 15 bases separated the two germline ends. The CDR3 totals 17 residues. The germline CDR1 and CDR2 sequences are LGHDT and YNNKEL (reference sequence). The CDR3 here is CASSQASEQGGNQPQHF. The DNA of the CDR3 is TGTGCCAGCAGCCAAGCGAGTGAACAGGGTGGCAATCAGCCCCAGCATTTT.

This chain connects TRBV28 to TRBJ2-3, with TRBD1 as a possible D gene (6 bases). This CDR3 region has 17 residues. Germline CDR1 and CDR2: MDHEN and SYDVKM. V lost 5 bases to trimming and J lost 4 bases, with 22 bases between them. The CDR3, as DNA: TGTGCCAGCAGTCAAAGGGGGTGGGGCAGGTATCCAGATACGCAGTATTTT. It codes for CASSQRGWGRYPDTQYF.

The V gene is TRBV13, the J gene TRBJ1-1, with D hard to call. The CDR3 sequence is 11 residues long. Germline CDR1 and CDR2: PRHDT and FYEKMQ (reference sequence). The ends were cut back, 1 base at V and 7 bases at J, with 4 bases in the middle. CDR3 in amino acids: CASSLAHEAFF. Here the CDR3 DNA reads TGTGCCAGCAGCTTAGCGCATGAAGCTTTCTTT.

The chain combines TRBV21-1 with TRBJ2-2; the table's D call TRBD1 went unverified against the DNA. TRBV21-1 constitutes a pseudogene. CDR3 length: 18 residues. The CDR3 region is CASSRRDREMVCTGELFF. In DNA, the CDR3 is TGTGCCAGCAGCCGCCGGGACAGGGAGATGGTATGCACCGGGGAGCTGTTTTTT.

This chain uses TRBV10-2 with TRBJ2-7, with TRBD1 matching 9 bases. Trimming at V came to 2 bases and at J to 5 bases, leaving 4 bases not matched to a gene. CDR3 length: 14 residues. Looked up from germline, CDR1 is WSHSY and CDR2 is SAAADI. The CDR3 loop reads CASSEGQGSHEQYF. DNA for the CDR3: TGCGCCAGCAGTGAGGGACAGGGGTCCCACGAGCAGTACTTC.

The chain is built from TRBV5-6 and TRBJ1-1, with 8 positions matching TRBD1. With 1 base clipped from V and 3 bases from J, the junction kept 5 bases outside the gene matches. This CDR3 is built from 15 residues. Germline V CDR1 and CDR2: SGHDT, YYEEEE. The CDR3 DNA reads TGTGCCAGCAGCTTGTTCGACAGGGGAGACACTGAAGCTTTCTTT. The encoded protein is CASSLFDRGDTEAFF.

V and J are TRBV28 and TRBJ1-1; D unresolved. Germline CDR1 reads MDHEN; CDR2 reads SYDVKM. V was clipped by 3 bases and J by 5 bases, with 7 bases between them. The CDR3 length is 12 residues. The CDR3: CASSLMLTEAFF. Written as DNA, the CDR3 is TGTGCCAGCAGTTTGATGTTAACTGAAGCTTTCTTT.

The rearrangement uses TRBV28 and TRBJ1-1; possibly TRBD1 for D (6 bases). Germline CDR1 MDHEN, CDR2 SYDVKM. This CDR3 comprises 11 residues. Trimming left V 6 bases short and J 7 bases short, with 9 bases between. CDR3 protein: CASSRTVEAFF. CDR3 sequence (DNA): TGTGCCAGCAGCCGGACAGTTGAAGCTTTCTTT.

The rearrangement joins TRBV12-3 or TRBV12-4 to TRBJ2-3, with D hard to call. This CDR3 region has 12 residues. V was shortened by 5 bases and J by 2 bases, with 5 bases between the two germline ends. The CDR3 sequence is CASSDLTDTQYF. The CDR3 bases are TGTGCCAGCAGTGACCTCACAGATACGCAGTATTTT.

This clone appeared once. This chain joins TRBV10-3 and TRBJ2-1; D perhaps matches TRBD2 (6 bases). Germline lookup yields CDR1 ENHRY and CDR2 SYGVKD. With 3 bases removed from V and 7 bases from J, the gap between germline ends came to 10 bases. This CDR3 spans 13 amino acids. The CDR3 DNA reads TGTGCCATCAGTGAACGGGAGTTGAATGAGCAGTTCTTC. It is translated as CAISERELNEQFF.

V usage is TRBV20-1 and J usage is TRBJ2-7, with D uncertain. Trimming took 3 bases from V and 0 from J, leaving 12 bases between them. Germline V CDR1 and CDR2: DFQATT, SNEGSKA (reference sequence). This CDR3 has 14 amino acids. In DNA form, the CDR3 reads TGCAGTGCTAGTTACGGCGGTAGCTCCTACGAGCAGTACTTC. This encodes CSASYGGSSYEQYF.

The chain carries TRBV6-4 and TRBJ1-6, with TRBD1 matching over 7 bases. V lost 5 bases, J lost 5 bases, and 3 bases stayed unmatched. There are 14 residues in the CDR3. Germline V gives CDR1 MRHNA, CDR2 SNTAGT. The CDR3 DNA reads TGTGCCAGCAGTAGGGACAGTGATAATTCACCCCTCCACTTT. It codes for CASSRDSDNSPLHF.

This chain joins TRBV2 and TRBJ2-1; 14 bases agree with TRBD2. V lost 11 bases and J lost 7; bases outside the gene matches: 7. This CDR3 contains 14 residues. The germline gives CDR1 SNHLY, CDR2 FYNNEI. The CDR3 DNA reads TGTGCCTTAAGAGGACTAGCGGGGGGAAATGAGCAGTTCTTC. Encoded protein: CALRGLAGGNEQFF.

The chain has TRBV9 and TRBJ1-2, with TRBD1 identical over 7 bases. Germline CDR1 and CDR2: SGDLS and YYNGEE. The CDR3 length is 17 residues. The V segment lost 6 bases and the J segment 8 bases; nucleotides outside the gene matches: 22. CDR3 in amino acids: CASTGLGQSDPLGGYTF. The CDR3 coding sequence is TGTGCCAGCACCGGTTTGGGACAGTCGGATCCCCTGGGCGGCTACACCTTC.

Of note for this clone: Other DNA sequences in this specimen translate into the identical CDR3. The V gene is TRBV14, the J gene TRBJ1-1; D is undetermined. Trimming cost V 4 bases and J 0 bases, with 6 bases left between them. This CDR3 region has 13 residues. Germline V gives CDR1 SGHDN, CDR2 FVKESK. The chain's CDR3 is CASSPSMNTEAFF. The CDR3 region has the DNA TGTGCCAGCAGCCCCTCTATGAACACTGAAGCTTTCTTT. The whole variable domain, filled in from reference TRBV14 and TRBJ1-1, reads EAGVTQFPSHSVIEKGQTVTLRCDPISGHDNLYWYRRVMGKEIKFLLHFVKESKQDESGMPNNRFLAERTGGTYSTLKVQPAELEDSGVYFCASSPSMNTEAFFGQGTRLTVV.

The V call is TRBV2, the J call TRBJ1-4, with D unclear. Trimming pared 6 bases from V and 3 bases from J, leaving 11 bases between. Germline lookup yields CDR1 SNHLY and CDR2 FYNNEI. This CDR3 contains 14 residues. CDR3 amino acids: CASSLESANEKLFF. In DNA, the CDR3 is TGTGCCAGCAGCCTAGAGAGTGCTAATGAAAAACTGTTTTTT.

The chain joins TRBV3-1 (or the pseudogene TRBV3-2) to TRBJ1-6, with D uncertain. The V end was cut by 4 bases, the J end by 5 bases, with 12 bases between. The germline gives CDR1 LGHDT, CDR2 YNNKEL (reference sequence). This CDR3 has 15 residues. DNA of the CDR3: TGTGCCAGCAGCCGCTGGGGTAAGAATAATTCACCCCTCCACTTT. Encoded protein: CASSRWGKNNSPLHF.

V usage is TRBV30 and J usage is TRBJ1-2; weak D call: TRBD1 (6 bases). The CDR3 spans 12 residues. From germline, CDR1 is GTSNPN and CDR2 SVGIG (reference sequence). Trimming took off 0 bases at V and 7 bases at J, with 9 bases between the two ends. The CDR3: CAWSVTGSGYTF. The CDR3 DNA follows: TGTGCCTGGAGTGTAACAGGGTCTGGCTACACCTTC.

The rearrangement uses TRBV6-1 and TRBJ2-3; D is perhaps TRBD2 (6 bases). CDR1 and CDR2 (germline): MNHNS, SASEGT. The CDR3 is made up of 15 amino acids. V was pared by 4 bases and J by 0 bases, with 11 bases between. The CDR3 DNA is TGTGCCAGCAGTGGGGGAGGCCCTAGCACAGATACGCAGTATTTT. Translated, it gives CASSGGGPSTDTQYF.